Listed here are 21 T cell receptor beta chains from one sample, sequenced in a study of cytomegalovirus exposure and HLA in healthy donors (dated by TCRdb to about 2017). The receptor library was made with the immunoSEQ multiplex PCR assay. TCRdb holds this immuneACCESS table with in-frame rearrangements only. Some clones are missing; in checked studies, unresolved V genes explain under half, and the rest has no known cause. The sample contains 140,000 to 150,000 clones, 94% of them found a single time. 1.5% to 2% of the sample is held by the ten biggest clonotypes. The sequencing input was PBMCs. The receptors originated from a man in his late teens or twenties in good health and CMV-seropositive.

The sample holds one count of this clone. The identical CDR3 is also encoded by other nucleotide sequences in the sample. This chain links TRBV27 with TRBJ2-2, with D tentatively TRBD2 (5 bases). V gave up 3 bases and J gave up 3 bases, with 8 bases separating them. The CDR3 has 14 amino acids. In germline, CDR1 is MNHEY, CDR2 SMNVEV (reference sequence). The CDR3 region has the DNA TGTGCCAGCAGTTTTGGAGGAGACACCGGGGAGCTGTTTTTT. This translates into CASSFGGDTGELFF.

This chain links TRBV5-1 with TRBJ2-7; TRBD2 aligns across 7 bases. The CDR3 spans 16 residues. Germline trimming cut 3 bases from V and 6 bases from J; bases unmatched to any gene: 15. Germline V gene lookup returns CDR1 SGHRS and CDR2 YFSETQ. The CDR3 DNA reads as TGCGCCAGCAGCTACGGAGGAGGCGGGACTACCGGCGAGCAGTACTTC. Its translation is CASSYGGGGTTGEQYF.

The genes are TRBV18 and TRBJ1-1, with D perhaps matching TRBD1 (6 bases). V was clipped by 1 base and J by 2 bases, with 14 bases between them. The CDR3 covers 16 residues. The germline gives CDR1 KGHSH, CDR2 LQKENI. The CDR3 DNA is TGTGCCAGCTCACCACGAGGGGGTACGAGTAACACTGAAGCTTTCTTT. Residues: CASSPRGGTSNTEAFF.

The chain is built from TRBV18 and TRBJ1-1, with 7 bases aligning to TRBD1. The V and J ends lost 5 bases and 1 base, in that order; junction bases with no gene match: 4. Germline loops: CDR1 KGHSH, CDR2 LQKENI. The CDR3 runs 14 residues. The CDR3 bases are TGTGCCAGCTCATCGACAGGGTGGAACACTGAAGCTTTCTTT. Protein: CASSSTGWNTEAFF.

This clone was detected once. This chain links TRBV7-8 with TRBJ1-2; 7 positions agree with TRBD1. This CDR3 region has 13 residues. Germline V gene lookup returns CDR1 SGHVS and CDR2 FQNEAQ. The junction had 2 bases not matched to a gene; V was cut back by 3 bases and J by 4 bases. The CDR3 DNA sequence: TGTGCCAGCAGCTTGGGACAGATCTATGGCTACACCTTC. This sequence encodes CASSLGQIYGYTF.

The chain combines TRBV2 with TRBJ1-1; D uncertain. This CDR3 region has 13 residues. Per the germline V gene, CDR1 is SNHLY and CDR2 is FYNNEI. The germline V and J ends were trimmed by 9 bases and 1 base, with 12 bases remaining between them. The CDR3 loop reads CARPTAPNTEAFF. The CDR3 DNA follows: TGTGCCAGACCCACAGCTCCGAACACTGAAGCTTTCTTT.

The CDR3 region has the DNA TGTGCCAGCAGGGGACTAGCGGGAGGTGGTACCAAAGAGACCCAGTACTTC. Its protein product is CASRGLAGGGTKETQYF. The chain has TRBV2 and TRBJ2-5; the match to TRBD2 covers 15 bases. Unmatched junction bases numbered 8, after V lost 6 bases and J lost 3 bases. The CDR3 runs to 17 residues. Germline V lookup: CDR1 SNHLY, CDR2 FYNNEI. The full variable domain, in which reference TRBV2 and TRBJ2-5 provide the parts outside the CDR3, is EPEVTQTPSHQVTQMGQEVILRCVPISNHLYFYWYRQILGQKVEFLVSFYNNEISEKSEIFDDQFSVERPDGSNFTLKIRSTKLEDSAMYFCASRGLAGGGTKETQYFGPGTRLLVL.

V usage is TRBV19 and J usage is TRBJ2-3; 10 bases agree with TRBD2. CDR3 length: 16 amino acids. Germline V CDR1 and CDR2: LNHDA, SQIVND (reference sequence). Unmatched junction bases numbered 7, after V lost 6 bases and J lost 1 base. The chain's CDR3 is CASRPSGRGGTDTQYF. The CDR3 coding sequence is TGTGCCAGTAGGCCTAGCGGGAGAGGAGGCACAGATACGCAGTATTTT.

J is TRBJ2-5 and V is TRBV25-1, with TRBD1 matching over 9 bases. The junction had 3 bases not matched to a gene; V was cut back by 1 base and J by 0 bases. Germline CDR1 MGHDK, CDR2 SYGVNS. The CDR3 consists of 16 residues. Here the CDR3 DNA reads TGTGCCAGCAGTGAATCGGGACAGGGTTACCAAGAGACCCAGTACTTC. It codes for CASSESGQGYQETQYF.

This clone was detected only once. This chain uses TRBV2 with TRBJ2-7, with 8 positions matching TRBD2. Trimming took 5 bases from V and 6 from J; bases not matched to a gene: 12. The CDR3 spans 15 residues. Germline lookup yields CDR1 SNHLY and CDR2 FYNNEI. The CDR3 region is CASSWARAGGGEQYF. For the CDR3, the DNA is TGTGCCAGCAGTTGGGCCCGGGCGGGGGGAGGCGAGCAGTACTTC.

As for this clone: The same CDR3 also results from other DNA sequences found in this sample. The chain is built from TRBV5-1 and TRBJ1-1; maybe TRBD1 (5 bases). Germline V lookup: CDR1 SGHRS, CDR2 YFSETQ. V lost 0 bases and J 3 bases, leaving 9 bases between the germline ends. The CDR3 extends over 14 amino acids. The CDR3 DNA reads TGCGCCAGCAGCTTGGTGGGAGGGGACACTGAAGCTTTCTTT. This codes for CASSLVGGDTEAFF.

The J gene is TRBJ1-1, the V gene TRBV6-5, with D uncertain. V lost 2 bases and J 5 bases, leaving 15 bases between the germline ends. CDR3 length: 15 residues. The germline CDR1 and CDR2 sequences are MNHEY and SVGAGI. The DNA of the CDR3 is TGTGCCAGCAGTTACGGTGGTCCCAGGTGGACTGAAGCTTTCTTT. This codes for CASSYGGPRWTEAFF.

V usage is TRBV30 and J usage is TRBJ2-1; D may be TRBD1 (6 bases). The CDR3 totals 14 residues. Trimming shortened V by 5 bases and J by 7 bases, and 18 bases separated the two germline ends. The germline V gene has CDR1 GTSNPN and CDR2 SVGIG (reference sequence). The CDR3 protein is CAWGGQLNLNEQFF. The CDR3 DNA reads TGTGCCTGGGGCGGACAGCTCAACCTTAATGAGCAGTTCTTC.

This rearrangement joins TRBV5-5 to TRBJ1-1; D is unresolved. CDR1 and CDR2 (germline): SGHKS, YYEKEE (reference sequence). The V end lost 4 bases, the J end lost 1 base, and 11 bases lay between the germline ends. The CDR3 covers 14 residues. CDR3 loop: CASSLNPGNTEAFF. CDR3 nucleotide sequence: TGTGCCAGCAGCCTAAACCCTGGGAACACTGAAGCTTTCTTT.

CDR3 region: CASTDLRGSNEKLFF. For the CDR3, the DNA is TGTGCCAGTACCGACCTCAGGGGCTCTAATGAAAAACTGTTTTTT. This chain links TRBV19 with TRBJ1-4, with a possible D match to TRBD1 (6 bases). The germline V and J ends were trimmed by 7 bases and 3 bases, with 15 bases remaining between them. CDR1 is LNHDA, CDR2 SQIVND, per germline (reference sequence). This CDR3 comprises 15 residues.

J is TRBJ1-1 and V is TRBV2; D not resolved. CDR1 is SNHLY, CDR2 FYNNEI, per germline. Trimming took 8 bases from V and 0 from J, leaving 10 bases between them. This CDR3 comprises 13 residues. Written as DNA, the CDR3 is TGTGCCAGCCAAGTAACAGTGAACACTGAAGCTTTCTTT. Residues: CASQVTVNTEAFF.

The CDR3, as DNA: TGTGCCTGCGGGAGCACAGATACGCAGTATTTT. Protein sequence: CACGSTDTQYF. The chain is built from TRBV2 and TRBJ2-3; D may be TRBD2 (5 bases). Germline lookup yields CDR1 SNHLY and CDR2 FYNNEI. V was trimmed by 11 bases and J by 0 bases, leaving 6 bases between them. This CDR3 is 11 amino acids long.

This chain joins TRBV9 and TRBJ2-1; 10 nucleotides line up with TRBD2. Trimming cost V 0 bases and J 6 bases; bases outside gene matches: 9. The CDR3 sequence is 17 residues long. CDR1 SGDLS and CDR2 YYNGEE come from the germline V gene. Written as DNA, the CDR3 is TGTGCCAGCAGCGTAGGAGGGAGCGGGAGGGAAATCAATGAGCAGTTCTTC. Its protein is CASSVGGSGREINEQFF. Looking up the rest from reference TRBV9 and TRBJ2-1 gives the full variable domain: DSGVTQTPKHLITATGQRVTLRCSPRSGDLSVYWYQQSLDQGLQFLIQYYNGEERAKGNILERFSAQQFPDLHSELNLSSLELGDSALYFCASSVGGSGREINEQFFGPGTRLTVL.

The chain links TRBV7-2 to TRBJ1-6; TRBD1 is a possible D gene (5 bases). The CDR3 loop spans 14 amino acids. V was cut by 5 bases and J by 10 bases, with 15 bases left in between. Germline V gene sequence: CDR1 SGHTA, CDR2 FQGNSA. DNA for the CDR3: TGTGCCAGCAGCGCCCTCCAGGGAAGCTCACCCCTCCACTTT. Residues: CASSALQGSSPLHF.

This clone was observed once. J is TRBJ1-4 and V is TRBV19; D is unresolved. The CDR3 is 14 amino acids. The germline V gene has CDR1 LNHDA and CDR2 SQIVND (reference sequence). The ends were cut back, 3 bases at V and 2 bases at J, with 7 bases in the middle. CDR3 DNA sequence: TGTGCCAGTAGTATGTCCGGGACTAATGAAAAACTGTTTTTT. Its translation: CASSMSGTNEKLFF.

The chain combines TRBV27 with TRBJ1-6; D possibly corresponds to TRBD1 (6 bases). The CDR3 is 12 residues long. Trimming shortened V by 5 bases and J by 10 bases, and 9 bases separated the two germline ends. Germline-derived CDR1 and CDR2 are MNHEY and SMNVEV (reference sequence). In DNA, the CDR3 is TGTGCCAGCAGTACAGGGAGATCACCCCTCCACTTT. Translating it yields CASSTGRSPLHF.